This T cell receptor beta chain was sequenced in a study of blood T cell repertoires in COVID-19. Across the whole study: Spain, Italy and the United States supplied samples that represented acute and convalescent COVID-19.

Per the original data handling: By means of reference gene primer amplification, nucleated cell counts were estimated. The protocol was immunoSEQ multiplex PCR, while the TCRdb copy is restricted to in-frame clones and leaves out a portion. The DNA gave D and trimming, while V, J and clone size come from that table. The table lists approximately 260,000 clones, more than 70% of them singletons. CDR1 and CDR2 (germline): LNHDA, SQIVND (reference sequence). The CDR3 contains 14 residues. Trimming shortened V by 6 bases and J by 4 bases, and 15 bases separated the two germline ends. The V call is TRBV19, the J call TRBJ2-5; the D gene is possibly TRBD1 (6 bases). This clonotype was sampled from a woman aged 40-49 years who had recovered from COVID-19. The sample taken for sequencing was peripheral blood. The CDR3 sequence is CASSEGGFLETQYF. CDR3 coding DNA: TGTGCCAGTAGCGAAGGGGGTTTCTTAGAGACCCAGTACTTC.